A selection of T cell receptor beta chains follows, all from one sample in a study of blood T cell repertoires in COVID-19. Generated by immunoSEQ multiplex PCR, the TCRdb table keeps only in-frame clones and is missing some. The table records roughly 350,000 clones, more than 75% of them present only once. The sample comprised peripheral blood. The source of these receptors is a woman aged 50 to 60 with COVID-19, enrolled during active disease. Each CDR3 is given with its conserved first and last residue. A D gene is named only where the DNA matches it firmly. Clone size is not always given. Where it is, it says once, few, many or a class for expanded clones.

j_gene	abundance	d_gene	v_gene	CDR3aa	CDR3nt
TRBJ1-2	NA	TRBD1	TRBV18	CASSPLGQGDNYGYTF	TGTGCCAGCTCACCACTCGGACAGGGGGACAACTATGGCTACACCTTC
TRBJ2-1	NA	TRBD2	TRBV9	CASSATSGSFSEQFF	TGTGCCAGCAGCGCGACTAGCGGGAGTTTCAGTGAGCAGTTCTTC
TRBJ2-7	NA	NA	TRBV10-3	CAISESLEGEQYF	TGTGCCATCAGTGAGTCACTAGAGGGCGAGCAGTACTTC
TRBJ1-5	NA	NA	TRBV19	CASNERGHQPQHF	TGTGCCAGTAATGAGAGAGGGCATCAGCCCCAGCATTTT
TRBJ2-2	once	TRBD2	TRBV9	CASSPNSAGVNTGELFF	TGTGCCAGCAGCCCCAACTCAGCGGGGGTGAACACCGGGGAGCTGTTTTTT
TRBJ1-1	NA	NA	TRBV7-8	CASIPPPMRTEAFF	TGTGCCAGCATCCCCCCCCCGATGCGCACTGAAGCTTTCTTT
TRBJ2-7	NA	NA	TRBV21-1	CASSKAWVKGAQYF	TGTGCCAGCAGCAAAGCATGGGTGAAAGGGGCTCAGTACTTC
TRBJ1-1	NA	NA	TRBV19	CASETSGLGTEAFF	TGTGCCAGTGAAACTTCGGGACTTGGGACTGAAGCTTTCTTT
TRBJ1-1	NA	NA	TRBV12-5	CASGLSPSENTEAFF	TGTGCTAGTGGTTTGTCGCCTTCAGAGAACACTGAAGCTTTCTTT
TRBJ2-2	once	NA	TRBV28	CASRNRDRDTGELFF	TGTGCCAGCCGGAACAGGGATAGAGACACCGGGGAGCTGTTTTTT
TRBJ2-3	NA	TRBD2	TRBV10-3	CAIRESGRARDTQYF	TGTGCCATCAGAGAAAGCGGGAGGGCCAGAGATACGCAGTATTTT
TRBJ2-3	NA	TRBD2	TRBV3-1/TRBV3-2	CASSPTSASTDTQYF	TGTGCCAGCAGCCCTACTAGCGCTAGCACAGATACGCAGTATTTT
TRBJ2-5	NA	TRBD1	TRBV19	CASSPGTGWQTQYF	TGTGCCAGTAGTCCAGGGACAGGGTGGCAGACCCAGTACTTC
TRBJ1-2	NA	NA	TRBV27	CASSLGQAANYGYTF	TGTGCCAGCAGTTTAGGGCAGGCAGCTAACTATGGCTACACCTTC
TRBJ2-7	NA	TRBD2	TRBV27	CASSFQREISYEQYF	TGTGCCAGCAGTTTCCAGCGGGAGATCTCCTACGAGCAGTACTTC
TRBJ2-5	NA	TRBD1	TRBV19	CASSLRDRKETQYF	TGTGCCAGTAGTCTCCGGGACAGAAAAGAGACCCAGTACTTC
TRBJ2-7	few	NA	TRBV6-1	CASSEGGPQQYF	TGTGCCAGCAGTGAAGGAGGGCCCCAGCAGTACTTC
TRBJ1-1	NA	TRBD1	TRBV18	CASSPPGQGYNTEAFF	TGTGCCAGCTCACCACCGGGACAGGGCTATAACACTGAAGCTTTCTTT
TRBJ2-1	NA	TRBD2	TRBV7-3	CASSLAGGRYNEQFF	TGTGCCAGCAGCTTAGCGGGAGGGCGGTACAATGAGCAGTTCTTC
TRBJ1-4	many	NA	TRBV6-1	CASSEVAGTNEKLFF	TGTGCCAGCAGTGAAGTAGCTGGCACTAATGAAAAACTGTTTTTT
TRBJ1-5	NA	TRBD1	TRBV9	CASSVGSDRGNQPQHF	TGTGCCAGCAGCGTAGGCAGCGACAGGGGTAATCAGCCCCAGCATTTT
TRBJ1-1	NA	NA	TRBV9	CASSVIKGLGTEAFF	TGTGCCAGCAGCGTGATTAAGGGGTTGGGCACTGAAGCTTTCTTT
TRBJ2-3	NA	TRBD2	TRBV15	CATSRDRAASGYTDTQYF	TGTGCCACCAGCAGAGATAGGGCGGCTAGCGGGTATACAGATACGCAGTATTTT
TRBJ2-3	NA	NA	TRBV5-6	CASSLDQQDTQYF	TGTGCCAGCAGCTTGGACCAACAAGATACGCAGTATTTT
TRBJ1-2	NA	NA	TRBV5-1	CASSLRGNGYGYTF	TGCGCCAGCAGCTTGAGAGGGAATGGCTATGGCTACACCTTC
TRBJ1-2	NA	NA	TRBV6-4	CASSDEGDFNYGYTF	TGTGCCAGCAGTGACGAGGGAGATTTTAACTATGGCTACACCTTC
TRBJ2-3	NA	TRBD2	TRBV7-8	CASSLSAGGTDTQYF	TGTGCCAGCAGCTTATCAGCGGGAGGCACAGATACGCAGTATTTT
TRBJ2-7	NA	TRBD1	TRBV18	CASSPLLLQGNIYEQYF	TGTGCCAGCTCACCACTGCTGTTACAGGGGAACATCTACGAGCAGTACTTC
TRBJ1-2	NA	TRBD1	TRBV29-1	CSVEHSAGGKRYGYTF	TGCAGCGTTGAACATTCGGCAGGGGGCAAGAGGTATGGCTACACCTTC
TRBJ2-1	NA	TRBD2	TRBV18	CASSPSSGGGTNEQFF	TGTGCCAGCTCACCCTCTTCGGGGGGGGGCACGAATGAGCAGTTCTTC
TRBJ2-5	NA	TRBD2	TRBV27	CASSILAGGPRETQYF	TGTGCCAGCAGTATACTAGCGGGAGGGCCTCGGGAGACCCAGTACTTC
TRBJ1-1	NA	NA	TRBV6-6	CASSYKDTGTEAFF	TGTGCCAGCAGTTACAAGGACACGGGCACTGAAGCTTTCTTT
TRBJ1-1	NA	TRBD1	TRBV25-1	CASSEGTAKGGTEAFF	TGTGCCAGCAGTGAAGGGACAGCCAAGGGGGGCACTGAAGCTTTCTTT
TRBJ2-7	NA	TRBD1	TRBV2	CASSQPNTGQGAYEQYF	TGTGCCAGCAGTCAACCTAATACGGGACAGGGGGCCTACGAGCAGTACTTC
TRBJ2-3	NA	NA	TRBV5-1	CASSPQSGTDTQYF	TGCGCCAGCAGCCCACAATCGGGGACAGATACGCAGTATTTT
TRBJ2-3	NA	NA	TRBV21-1	CAAFPGQGTDTQYF	TGTGCCGCATTCCCCGGCCAGGGCACAGATACGCAGTATTTT
TRBJ2-1	NA	TRBD2	TRBV5-1	CASSASSGASSYNEQFF	TGCGCCAGCAGCGCCTCTAGCGGGGCCAGCTCCTACAATGAGCAGTTCTTC
TRBJ1-1	NA	TRBD1	TRBV27	CASSFHGTGVEAFF	TGTGCCAGCAGTTTCCACGGGACAGGGGTTGAAGCTTTCTTT
TRBJ2-2	NA	NA	TRBV3-1/TRBV3-2	CASGSLGGRADTGELFF	TGTGCCAGCGGCTCCTTAGGGGGGAGGGCCGACACCGGGGAGCTGTTTTTT
TRBJ1-1	NA	TRBD1	TRBV15	CATSRYYRGVAEAFF	TGTGCCACCAGCCGCTATTACAGGGGGGTAGCTGAAGCTTTCTTT
TRBJ1-2	NA	TRBD1	TRBV5-1	CASSTDRLGYGYTF	TGCGCCAGCAGCACGGACAGGTTAGGATATGGCTACACCTTC
TRBJ2-4	NA	NA	TRBV18	CASSPRRDIQNIQYF	TGTGCCAGCTCACCGCGAAGGGACATCCAAAACATTCAGTACTTC
TRBJ2-3	NA	NA	TRBV7-2	CASRRLPTDTQYF	TGTGCCAGCAGAAGACTCCCCACAGATACGCAGTATTTT
TRBJ2-2	once	TRBD2	TRBV2	CASSREDTGELFF	TGTGCCAGCAGCCGGGAGGACACCGGGGAGCTGTTTTTT
TRBJ1-5	NA	TRBD1	TRBV30	CAASTGVTQPQHF	TGTGCCGCATCGACAGGGGTTACTCAGCCCCAGCATTTT
TRBJ1-4	once	NA	TRBV18	CASSSTRVLGANEKLFF	TGTGCCAGCTCATCAACCAGGGTACTTGGAGCTAATGAAAAACTGTTTTTT
TRBJ1-4	NA	NA	TRBV6-5	CASLPNRLWEKLFF	TGTGCCAGCCTCCCGAACAGGCTGTGGGAAAAACTGTTTTTT
TRBJ2-1	NA	TRBD1	TRBV6-5	CASSSNRGPYNEQFF	TGTGCCAGCAGTTCGAACAGGGGGCCGTACAATGAGCAGTTCTTC
TRBJ2-1	NA	TRBD2	TRBV7-9	CASSLAYGREGLYNEQFF	TGTGCCAGCAGCTTAGCGTATGGGCGGGAGGGCCTTTACAATGAGCAGTTCTTC
TRBJ2-1	NA	NA	TRBV11-3	CASSPLGSYNEQFF	TGTGCCAGCAGCCCCCTCGGGAGCTACAATGAGCAGTTCTTC
TRBJ2-1	NA	TRBD2	TRBV7-2	CASSPRLAGFYNEQFF	TGTGCCAGCAGCCCCCGACTAGCGGGGTTCTACAATGAGCAGTTCTTC
TRBJ2-1	NA	TRBD2	TRBV7-6	CASGGGTSNEQFF	TGTGCCAGCGGCGGGGGGACGAGCAATGAGCAGTTCTTC